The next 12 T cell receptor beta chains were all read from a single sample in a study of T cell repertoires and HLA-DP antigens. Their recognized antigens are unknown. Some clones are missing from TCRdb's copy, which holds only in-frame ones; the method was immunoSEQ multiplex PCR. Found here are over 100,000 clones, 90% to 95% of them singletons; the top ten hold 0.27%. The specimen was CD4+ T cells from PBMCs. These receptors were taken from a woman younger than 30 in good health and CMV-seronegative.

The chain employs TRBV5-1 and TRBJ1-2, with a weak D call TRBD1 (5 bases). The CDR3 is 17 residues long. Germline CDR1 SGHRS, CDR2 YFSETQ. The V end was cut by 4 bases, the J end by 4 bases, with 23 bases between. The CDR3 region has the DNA TGCGCCAGCAGCCCCTTTCCGCCGATTCGAGGGGCCTATGGCTACACCTTC. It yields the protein CASSPFPPIRGAYGYTF. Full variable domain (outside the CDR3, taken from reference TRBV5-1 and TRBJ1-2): KAGVTQTPRYLIKTRGQQVTLSCSPISGHRSVSWYQQTPGQGLQFLFEYFSETQRNKGNFPGRFSGRQFSNSRSEMNVSTLELGDSALYLCASSPFPPIRGAYGYTFGSGTRLTVV.

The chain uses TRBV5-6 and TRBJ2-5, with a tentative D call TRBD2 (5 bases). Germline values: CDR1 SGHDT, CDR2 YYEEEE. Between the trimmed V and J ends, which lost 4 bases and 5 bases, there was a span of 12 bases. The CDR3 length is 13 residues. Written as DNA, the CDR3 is TGTGCCAGCAGCATCAGCGGCGGGGAGACCCAGTACTTC. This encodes CASSISGGETQYF.

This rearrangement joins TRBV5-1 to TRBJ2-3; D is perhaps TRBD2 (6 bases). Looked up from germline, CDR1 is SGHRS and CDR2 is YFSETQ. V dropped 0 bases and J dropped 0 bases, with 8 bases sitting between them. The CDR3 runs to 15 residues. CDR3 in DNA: TGCGCCAGCAGCTTGGACCGGGGGAGCACAGATACGCAGTATTTT. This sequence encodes CASSLDRGSTDTQYF.

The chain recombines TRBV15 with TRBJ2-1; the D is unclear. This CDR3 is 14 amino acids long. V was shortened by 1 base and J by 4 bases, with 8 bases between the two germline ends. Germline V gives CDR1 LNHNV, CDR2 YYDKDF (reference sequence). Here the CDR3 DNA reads TGTGCCACCAGCAGAGTAAGGGTTTACAATGAGCAGTTCTTC. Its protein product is CATSRVRVYNEQFF.

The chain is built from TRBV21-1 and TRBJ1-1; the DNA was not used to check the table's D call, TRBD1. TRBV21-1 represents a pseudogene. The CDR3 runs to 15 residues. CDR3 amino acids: CASSKAAPVDTEAFF. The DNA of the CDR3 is TGTGCCAGCAGCAAAGCGGCCCCCGTGGACACTGAAGCTTTCTTT.

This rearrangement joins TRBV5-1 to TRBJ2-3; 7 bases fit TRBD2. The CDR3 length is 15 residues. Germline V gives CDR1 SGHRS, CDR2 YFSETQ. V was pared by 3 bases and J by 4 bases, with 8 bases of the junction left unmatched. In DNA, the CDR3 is TGCGCCAGCAGCTCCGGGGGAGGGTTCGCAGATACGCAGTATTTT. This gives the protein CASSSGGGFADTQYF.

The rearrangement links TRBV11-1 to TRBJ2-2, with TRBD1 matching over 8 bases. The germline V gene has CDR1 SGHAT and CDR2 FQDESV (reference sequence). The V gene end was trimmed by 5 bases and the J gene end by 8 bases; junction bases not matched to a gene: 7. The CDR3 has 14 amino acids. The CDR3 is CASSLGQGRGELFF. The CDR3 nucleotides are TGTGCCAGCAGCCTTGGACAGGGTAGAGGGGAGCTGTTTTTT.

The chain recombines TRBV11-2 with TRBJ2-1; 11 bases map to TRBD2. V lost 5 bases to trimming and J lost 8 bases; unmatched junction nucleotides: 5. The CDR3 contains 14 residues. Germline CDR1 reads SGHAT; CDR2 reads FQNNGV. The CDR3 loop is CASSITSGSYEQFF. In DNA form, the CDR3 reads TGTGCCAGCAGCATCACTAGCGGGAGCTATGAGCAGTTCTTC. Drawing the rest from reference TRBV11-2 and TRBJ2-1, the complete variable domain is EAGVAQSPRYKIIEKRQSVAFWCNPISGHATLYWYQQILGQGPKLLIQFQNNGVVDDSQLPKDRFSAERLKGVDSTLKIQPAKLEDSAVYLCASSITSGSYEQFFGPGTRLTVL.

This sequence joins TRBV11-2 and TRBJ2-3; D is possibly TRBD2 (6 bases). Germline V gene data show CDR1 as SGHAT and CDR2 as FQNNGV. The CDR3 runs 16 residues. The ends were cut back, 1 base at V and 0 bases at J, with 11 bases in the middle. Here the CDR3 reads CASSLGDWGSTDTQYF. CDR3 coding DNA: TGTGCCAGCAGCTTAGGGGACTGGGGCAGCACAGATACGCAGTATTTT.

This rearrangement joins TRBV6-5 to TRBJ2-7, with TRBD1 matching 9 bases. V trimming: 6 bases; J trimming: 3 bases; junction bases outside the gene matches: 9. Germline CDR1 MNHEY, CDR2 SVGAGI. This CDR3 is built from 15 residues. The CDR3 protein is CASRNSRDRVYEQYV. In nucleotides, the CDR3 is TGTGCCAGCAGGAACAGCCGGGACAGGGTCTACGAGCAGTACGTC.

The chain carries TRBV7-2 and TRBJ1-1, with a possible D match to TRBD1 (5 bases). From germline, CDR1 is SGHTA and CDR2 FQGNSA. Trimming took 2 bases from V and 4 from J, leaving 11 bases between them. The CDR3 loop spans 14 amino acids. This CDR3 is CASSLRQGSTEAFF. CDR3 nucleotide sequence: TGTGCCAGCAGCTTAAGGCAGGGAAGCACTGAAGCTTTCTTT. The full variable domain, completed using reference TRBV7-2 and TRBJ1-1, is GAGVSQSPSNKVTEKGKDVELRCDPISGHTALYWYRQSLGQGLEFLIYFQGNSAPDKSGLPSDRFSAERTGGSVSTLTIQRTQQEDSAVYLCASSLRQGSTEAFFGQGTRLTVV.

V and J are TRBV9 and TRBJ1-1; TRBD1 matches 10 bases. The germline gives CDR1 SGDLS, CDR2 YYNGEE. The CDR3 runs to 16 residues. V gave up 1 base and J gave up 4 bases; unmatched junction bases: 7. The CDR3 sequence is CASSVTAGQGGTEAFF. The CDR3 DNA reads TGTGCCAGCAGCGTAACCGCAGGACAGGGGGGCACTGAAGCTTTCTTT.